This T cell receptor (beta chain) was recorded in a study of cytomegalovirus exposure and HLA in healthy donors. Study-wide results and caveats: A few of the chains that were CMV-associated were confirmed in vitro to be specific for CMV antigens.

Concerning this clone itself: The antigen is undetermined.

From the approximately 120-subject validation cohort, which was separate from the roughly 670-subject first cohort, the donors were drawn. This CDR3 has 14 residues. The V and J ends lost 6 bases and 2 bases, in that order; junction bases with no gene match: 5. Looked up from germline, CDR1 is MNHEY and CDR2 is SMNVEV (reference sequence). Using immunoSEQ multiplex PCR, the repertoire was profiled, and TCRdb retains in-frame clones only, with some absent. The data hold tens of thousands of clones, with over 85% observed a single time. The source material was PBMCs. V is TRBV27 and J is TRBJ2-7; 9 positions match TRBD2. The source of this sequence is a man between 18 and 35 years old in good health and CMV-seronegative. In DNA, the CDR3 is TGTGCCAGCAGCCCTAGCGGGGCAACCTACGAGCAGTACTTC. As protein: CASSPSGATYEQYF.